The rows below give T cell receptor beta chains drawn from one sample of a study of cytomegalovirus exposure and HLA in healthy donors. The method was immunoSEQ multiplex PCR; TCRdb's version includes in-frame clones alone and lacks a portion of them. This table holds about 170,000 clones, 80% to 90% found once. Source material: PBMCs. These receptors were collected from a woman between 25 and 40 years old in good health and CMV-seronegative. Both conserved end residues are trimmed from each CDR3. D genes are given only for firm matches.

v_gene	d_gene	j_gene	CDR3aa
TRBV19	TRBD1	TRBJ1-2	ASSMMDRDGNYGYT
TRBV5-6	TRBD1	TRBJ1-6	ASSLVGTGYNSPLH
TRBV6-6	-	TRBJ1-1	ASGTGVGTEAF
TRBV6-5	TRBD1	TRBJ1-2	ASRSHPGQAGGYT
TRBV16	-	TRBJ1-2	ASSPPGSYGYT
TRBV29-1	-	TRBJ1-1	SVERRLNTEAF
TRBV7-2	TRBD1	TRBJ2-7	ASSLDRGTPYEQY
TRBV10-2	-	TRBJ2-7	ASIPGSNYEQY
TRBV25-1	-	TRBJ2-1	ASSEYNNNEQF
TRBV18	-	TRBJ2-7	ASSPRPPYEQY
TRBV5-1	TRBD2	TRBJ2-7	ASSTTSGSSYEQY
TRBV28	TRBD1	TRBJ1-5	ASSTRDRVDFQPQH
TRBV27	-	TRBJ1-5	ASSLSSYSNQPQH
TRBV5-1	-	TRBJ2-5	ASSPGRTGETQY
TRBV7-8	-	TRBJ1-5	ASSLQGLNQPQH
TRBV10-3	TRBD2	TRBJ2-3	AIRSSGTSTDTQY
TRBV6-5	-	TRBJ2-7	ASSPRQFSYEQY
TRBV5-6	-	TRBJ1-2	ASSLDGNYGYT
TRBV4-1	TRBD1	TRBJ1-4	ASSQIEGAREKLF
TRBV29-1	-	TRBJ1-2	SVEQGPGYT
TRBV9	-	TRBJ1-1	ASSVSVANTEAF
TRBV9	-	TRBJ2-1	ASSVGGSSSYNEQF
TRBV18	TRBD2	TRBJ2-1	ASSYLAGGHNEQF
TRBV4-3	-	TRBJ2-1	ASSQDPRDLVEQF
TRBV28	-	TRBJ2-7	ASSHADYEQY
TRBV5-6	TRBD1	TRBJ1-2	ASSLETGEWSGYT
TRBV5-6	-	TRBJ2-1	ASGLAHGNEQF
TRBV11-2	TRBD1	TRBJ2-5	ASSTYRGETQY
TRBV2	-	TRBJ2-5	ASSVGRGQETQY
TRBV4-1	-	TRBJ2-7	ASSQGGGIHEQY
TRBV6-6	TRBD1	TRBJ1-1	ASSFQGAGAEAF
TRBV7-9	-	TRBJ1-1	ASSPSWGFSANTEAF
TRBV18	-	TRBJ1-1	ASSPSRLNTEAF
TRBV30	-	TRBJ2-7	AWSVGGSYEQY
TRBV21-1	-	TRBJ2-2	ASSNPSGPTYPQTNTGELF
TRBV5-1	-	TRBJ2-3	ASSAGLAPDTQY
TRBV5-1	-	TRBJ1-1	ASSSPGAEAF
TRBV7-9	-	TRBJ2-7	ASSLTAALNEQY
TRBV4-3	-	TRBJ2-6	ASSQNGGPGANVLT
TRBV2	-	TRBJ2-1	ASRMTPRSHNEQF
TRBV7-9	-	TRBJ1-1	ASSPWSDTEAF
TRBV5-4	-	TRBJ2-3	ASSLDGGRGTQY
TRBV7-9	-	TRBJ2-1	ASSLDLASNEQF
TRBV6-5	-	TRBJ2-2	ASAIGGSNPGELF
TRBV7-2	-	TRBJ2-7	ASSPAGDRVYEQY
TRBV5-1	-	TRBJ1-3	ASSNTARTLPNGNTIY
TRBV2	TRBD1	TRBJ1-1	ASSGQGLGEAF
TRBV6-5	-	TRBJ1-6	ASSYSSRQRNSPLH
TRBV6-4	-	TRBJ2-3	ASSATSTDTQY
TRBV4-1	-	TRBJ2-3	ASSQVGAGTTDTQY
TRBV6-1	-	TRBJ2-7	ASTGYDEQY
TRBV9	-	TRBJ1-5	ASSVGGRGNQPQH
TRBV6-5	-	TRBJ2-7	ASSYSGGRVEQY
TRBV9	TRBD2	TRBJ2-5	ASSPSGAYQETQY
TRBV30	-	TRBJ1-1	AWSNYRTTEAF
TRBV6-5	-	TRBJ1-1	ASSYEGNTEAF
TRBV15	-	TRBJ2-5	AGGGGETQY
TRBV15	TRBD2	TRBJ2-7	ATSTGLAGTYEQY
TRBV18	-	TRBJ2-7	ASSPRIGGEQY
TRBV9	TRBD2	TRBJ2-5	ASSVDLRGETQY